The rows below give T cell receptor beta chains drawn from one sample of a study of preoperative IRX-2 immunotherapy in early breast cancer. Only in-frame clones appear in the TCRdb table, and some are missing; sequencing was by immunoSEQ multiplex PCR. The sample gives fewer than 40,000 clones, roughly nine tenths of which show up once; about 1.6% is in the top ten. The specimen was tumor tissue, collected after IRX-2 immunotherapy. The source is a human donor with breast cancer. CDR3s leave out the opening cysteine and the closing phenylalanine or tryptophan. A D gene is named only where the DNA matches it firmly. Where a row states a size, it is once, few, many or the class of an expanded clone; other rows omit it.

v_call: TRBV6-8
d_call: TRBD1
clone_size: NA
j_call: TRBJ1-6
cdr3_aa: ASSVGGGGSPLH

v_call: TRBV14
d_call: NA
clone_size: NA
j_call: TRBJ1-1
cdr3_aa: ASSLAGMNTEAF

v_call: TRBV11-3
d_call: NA
clone_size: NA
j_call: TRBJ1-1
cdr3_aa: ASSPPGQVKNTEAF

v_call: TRBV11-3
d_call: TRBD2
clone_size: NA
j_call: TRBJ2-7
cdr3_aa: ASSSTSVLPYEQY

v_call: TRBV19
d_call: NA
clone_size: NA
j_call: TRBJ2-2
cdr3_aa: ASSSVPGELF

v_call: TRBV29-1
d_call: NA
clone_size: NA
j_call: TRBJ1-1
cdr3_aa: STIQGPNTEVF

v_call: TRBV11-3
d_call: NA
clone_size: NA
j_call: TRBJ2-2
cdr3_aa: ASSLPGGRGNTGELF

v_call: TRBV5-1
d_call: NA
clone_size: NA
j_call: TRBJ2-3
cdr3_aa: ASSWGLASDFSTDTQY

v_call: TRBV30
d_call: TRBD1
clone_size: NA
j_call: TRBJ1-5
cdr3_aa: AWISTGPSNQPQH

v_call: TRBV12-1
d_call: NA
clone_size: NA
j_call: TRBJ2-7
cdr3_aa: ASSFLAVLYEQY

v_call: TRBV1
d_call: NA
clone_size: NA
j_call: TRBJ2-5
cdr3_aa: ASSQDLAEETQY

v_call: TRBV5-1
d_call: NA
clone_size: NA
j_call: TRBJ1-6
cdr3_aa: ASSLRAEGGAGNSPLH

v_call: TRBV6-8
d_call: NA
clone_size: NA
j_call: TRBJ1-1
cdr3_aa: ASSYYTDGAAF

v_call: TRBV9
d_call: TRBD1
clone_size: NA
j_call: TRBJ2-7
cdr3_aa: ASSHKGQIRGRFSYEQY

v_call: TRBV18
d_call: NA
clone_size: NA
j_call: TRBJ1-1
cdr3_aa: ASSTGTMAEAF

v_call: TRBV18
d_call: NA
clone_size: NA
j_call: TRBJ1-5
cdr3_aa: ASSGADSNQPQH

v_call: TRBV1
d_call: NA
clone_size: NA
j_call: TRBJ2-3
cdr3_aa: ASSQAPGQGVTDTQY

v_call: TRBV28
d_call: NA
clone_size: once
j_call: TRBJ1-1
cdr3_aa: ASRYPPPFAEAF

v_call: TRBV11-3
d_call: NA
clone_size: NA
j_call: TRBJ1-3
cdr3_aa: ASSWGGRGLRTIY

v_call: TRBV6-8
d_call: NA
clone_size: NA
j_call: TRBJ1-3
cdr3_aa: ASSLAAPGNTIY

v_call: TRBV6-8
d_call: TRBD2
clone_size: NA
j_call: TRBJ2-1
cdr3_aa: ASSTGGLAGVRNEQF

v_call: TRBV6-8
d_call: TRBD2
clone_size: NA
j_call: TRBJ2-5
cdr3_aa: ASSPGGVQETQY

v_call: TRBV9
d_call: TRBD1
clone_size: NA
j_call: TRBJ2-2
cdr3_aa: ASSDRGHGELF

v_call: TRBV19
d_call: TRBD2
clone_size: NA
j_call: TRBJ2-1
cdr3_aa: ASSKLAGSSYNEQF

v_call: TRBV11-3
d_call: NA
clone_size: once
j_call: TRBJ1-6
cdr3_aa: ASMIQGRYNSPLH

v_call: TRBV11-3
d_call: TRBD2
clone_size: NA
j_call: TRBJ2-2
cdr3_aa: ASSQSGPSGRAIGELF

v_call: TRBV4-1
d_call: TRBD1
clone_size: NA
j_call: TRBJ2-5
cdr3_aa: ASSQATGGQETQY

v_call: TRBV22-1
d_call: NA
clone_size: NA
j_call: TRBJ2-2
cdr3_aa: ASSFIGDTGELF

v_call: TRBV6-8
d_call: NA
clone_size: NA
j_call: TRBJ2-6
cdr3_aa: ASRFGGSGANVLT

v_call: TRBV6-8
d_call: NA
clone_size: once
j_call: TRBJ1-2
cdr3_aa: ASSGPTVDLYGYT

v_call: TRBV6-8
d_call: NA
clone_size: NA
j_call: TRBJ1-4
cdr3_aa: ASSPYATNEKLF

v_call: TRBV22-1
d_call: NA
clone_size: once
j_call: TRBJ2-5
cdr3_aa: ASKKREWETQY

v_call: TRBV18
d_call: NA
clone_size: NA
j_call: TRBJ2-3
cdr3_aa: ASSPEGARDTQY

v_call: TRBV6-8
d_call: NA
clone_size: NA
j_call: TRBJ2-6
cdr3_aa: ASSYRTASGANVLT

v_call: TRBV18
d_call: NA
clone_size: NA
j_call: TRBJ1-4
cdr3_aa: ASSLPGLREKLF

v_call: TRBV18
d_call: NA
clone_size: NA
j_call: TRBJ1-2
cdr3_aa: ASSPPAAGTTNYGYT

v_call: TRBV6-8
d_call: NA
clone_size: NA
j_call: TRBJ2-1
cdr3_aa: ASSYGINEQF

v_call: TRBV7-7
d_call: TRBD2
clone_size: NA
j_call: TRBJ2-4
cdr3_aa: ASTPASGGKNIQY

v_call: TRBV6-8
d_call: TRBD1
clone_size: NA
j_call: TRBJ1-2
cdr3_aa: ASSYSDRSGYT

v_call: TRBV6-8
d_call: TRBD1
clone_size: NA
j_call: TRBJ1-6
cdr3_aa: ASSYRTGRDSPLH

v_call: TRBV6-8
d_call: TRBD1
clone_size: NA
j_call: TRBJ2-5
cdr3_aa: ASSYGDRGETQY

v_call: TRBV6-8
d_call: NA
clone_size: NA
j_call: TRBJ1-4
cdr3_aa: ASSYVQGEKLF

v_call: TRBV5-1
d_call: NA
clone_size: NA
j_call: TRBJ2-3
cdr3_aa: ASSLGQDSSNQY

v_call: TRBV19
d_call: NA
clone_size: NA
j_call: TRBJ2-1
cdr3_aa: ASSRSGTRAANEQF

v_call: TRBV7-5
d_call: NA
clone_size: NA
j_call: TRBJ2-3
cdr3_aa: ASSLGSGSTDTQY

v_call: TRBV12-5
d_call: NA
clone_size: NA
j_call: TRBJ1-3
cdr3_aa: ASTLNSWLRSGNTIY